Each of the 8 T cell receptor beta chains below was sequenced from the same sample in a study of T-cell memory formation after mild COVID-19. Via MiXCR, TCRdb re-called the 5' RACE reads, giving one row per CDR3 protein. This sample yields over 250,000 distinct CDR3 sequences, of which 15% are seen a single time; 20% to 25% belongs to the top ten. The sample comprised PBMCs or a T cell subset sorted from them (not recorded which). The receptors come from a young man who had mild COVID-19 (a few samples of this study predate the infection). Cell type and time point are not known.

The rearrangement links TRBV9 to TRBJ2-5, with unresolved D. There are 14 residues in the CDR3. Trimming cost V 0 bases and J 2 bases, with 8 bases left between them. Germline assignment: CDR1 SGDLS and CDR2 YYNGEE. The CDR3 DNA reads as TGTGCCAGCAGCGTAGAAGACGGACAAGAGACCCAGTACTTC. Translation gives CASSVEDGQETQYF.

The chain has TRBV7-2 and TRBJ1-1; tentatively, D is TRBD1 (5 bases). Germline V CDR1 and CDR2: SGHTA, FQGNSA. V gave up 3 bases and J gave up 11 bases, with 13 bases separating them. The CDR3 is 12 amino acids. This chain's CDR3 is CASSFGRDLAFF. The CDR3 nucleotides are TGTGCCAGCAGCTTTGGACGGGACCTGGCTTTCTTT.

V is TRBV5-1 and J is TRBJ2-1; TRBD1 matches 7 bases. With 4 bases clipped from V and 0 bases from J, the junction kept 4 bases outside the gene matches. Germline V gives CDR1 SGHRS, CDR2 YFSETQ. This CDR3 spans 15 amino acids. This chain's CDR3 is CASSPRQGSYNEQFF. CDR3 in DNA: TGCGCCAGCAGCCCACGACAGGGCTCCTACAATGAGCAGTTCTTC.

The V and J genes are TRBV10-3 and TRBJ2-1; 7 nucleotides match TRBD1. The CDR3 totals 13 residues. CDR1 ENHRY and CDR2 SYGVKD come from the germline V gene. The V and J ends lost 11 bases and 4 bases, in that order; junction bases with no gene match: 8. CDR3 bases: TGTGCCGCCAACAGGGGAGAGTACAATGAGCAGTTCTTC. Protein: CAANRGEYNEQFF.

This chain uses TRBV29-1 with TRBJ2-1; 8 nucleotides agree with TRBD1. This CDR3 has 14 amino acids. Trimming at V came to 7 bases and at J to 4 bases, leaving 9 bases not matched to a gene. Germline values: CDR1 SQVTM, CDR2 ANQGSEA. CDR3 nucleotide sequence: TGCAGCGCTGAGGGGGGACAGGAATACAATGAGCAGTTCTTC. Its protein is CSAEGGQEYNEQFF.

This clonotype was seen a few times. This chain connects TRBV27 to TRBJ2-1; 12 nucleotides align to TRBD2. The CDR3 has 18 amino acids. V dropped 7 bases and J dropped 6; count of bases not matched to a gene: 16. Per germline, CDR1 MNHEY and CDR2 SMNVEV (reference sequence). The CDR3 sequence: CASNLWASGGAGSNEQFF. The CDR3 DNA reads TGTGCCAGCAACCTATGGGCTAGCGGGGGGGCCGGGAGCAATGAGCAGTTCTTC.

This chain links TRBV2 with TRBJ2-5; the match to TRBD2 covers 8 bases. Trimming removed 9 bases from V and 5 bases from J; junction bases left unmatched: 14. This CDR3 is 15 amino acids long. Germline V lookup: CDR1 SNHLY, CDR2 FYNNEI. DNA of the CDR3: TGTGCCAGTTCTAGCACCGGGGGGGCCTGGGAGACCCAGTACTTC. Its protein is CASSSTGGAWETQYF. The full variable domain, with the rest looked up from reference TRBV2 and TRBJ2-5, is EPEVTQTPSHQVTQMGQEVILRCVPISNHLYFYWYRQILGQKVEFLVSFYNNEISEKSEIFDDQFSVERPDGSNFTLKIRSTKLEDSAMYFCASSSTGGAWETQYFGPGTRLLVL.

V is TRBV6-6 and J is TRBJ2-6; D perhaps matches TRBD2 (7 bases). Trimming stripped 6 bases from V and 3 bases from J, with 18 bases between. This CDR3 is built from 17 residues. Germline V gene lookup returns CDR1 MNHNY and CDR2 SVGAGI (reference sequence). The CDR3 loop reads CASRPSGGAYGANVLTF. The DNA for the CDR3 is TGTGCCAGCAGGCCCTCGGGGGGCGCTTATGGGGCCAACGTCCTGACTTTC.